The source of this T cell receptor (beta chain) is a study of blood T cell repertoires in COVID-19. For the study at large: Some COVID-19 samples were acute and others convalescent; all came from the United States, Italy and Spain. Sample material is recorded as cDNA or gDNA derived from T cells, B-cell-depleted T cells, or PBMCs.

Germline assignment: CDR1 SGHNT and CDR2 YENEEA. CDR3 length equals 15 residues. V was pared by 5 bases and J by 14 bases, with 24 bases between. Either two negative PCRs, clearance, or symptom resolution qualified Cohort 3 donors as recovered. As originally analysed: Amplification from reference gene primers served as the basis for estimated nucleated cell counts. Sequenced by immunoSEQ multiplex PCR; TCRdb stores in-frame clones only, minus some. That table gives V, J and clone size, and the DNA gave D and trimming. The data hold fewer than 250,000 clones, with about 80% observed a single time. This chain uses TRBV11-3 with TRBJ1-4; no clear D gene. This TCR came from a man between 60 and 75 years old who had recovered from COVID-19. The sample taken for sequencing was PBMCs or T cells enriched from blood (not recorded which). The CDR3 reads CASSPRTGPARRLFF. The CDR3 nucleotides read TGTGCCAGCAGCCCCCGAACTGGGCCCGCTCGGAGGCTGTTTTTT.